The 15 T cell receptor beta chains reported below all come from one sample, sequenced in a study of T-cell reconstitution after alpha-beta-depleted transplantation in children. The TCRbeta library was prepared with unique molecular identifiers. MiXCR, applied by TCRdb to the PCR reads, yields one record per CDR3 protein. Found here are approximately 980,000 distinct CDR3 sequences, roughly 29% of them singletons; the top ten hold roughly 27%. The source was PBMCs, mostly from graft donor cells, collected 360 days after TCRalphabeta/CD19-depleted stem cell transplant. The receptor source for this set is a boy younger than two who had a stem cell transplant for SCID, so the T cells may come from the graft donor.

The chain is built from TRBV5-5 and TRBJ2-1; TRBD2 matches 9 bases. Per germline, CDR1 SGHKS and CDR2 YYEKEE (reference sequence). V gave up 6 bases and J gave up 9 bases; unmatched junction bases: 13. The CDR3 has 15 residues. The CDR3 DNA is TGTGCCAGCACACAACGAATAGCGGGGGAGTTTGAGCAGTTCTTC. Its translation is CASTQRIAGEFEQFF.

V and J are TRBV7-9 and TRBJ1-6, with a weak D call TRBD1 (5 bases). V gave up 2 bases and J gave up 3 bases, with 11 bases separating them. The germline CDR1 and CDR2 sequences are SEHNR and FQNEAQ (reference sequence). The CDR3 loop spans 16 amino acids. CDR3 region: CASSLIGQRYNSPLHF. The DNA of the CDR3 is TGTGCCAGCAGCTTAATAGGACAACGCTATAATTCACCCCTCCACTTT.

The CDR3 region is CSASGGENQETQYF. Written as DNA, the CDR3 is TGCAGTGCTAGCGGGGGGGAGAACCAAGAGACCCAGTACTTC. The chain links TRBV20-1 to TRBJ2-5; 8 nucleotides match TRBD2. The CDR3 loop spans 14 amino acids. Unmatched junction bases numbered 3, after V lost 3 bases and J lost 0 bases. Germline values: CDR1 DFQATT, CDR2 SNEGSKA (reference sequence).

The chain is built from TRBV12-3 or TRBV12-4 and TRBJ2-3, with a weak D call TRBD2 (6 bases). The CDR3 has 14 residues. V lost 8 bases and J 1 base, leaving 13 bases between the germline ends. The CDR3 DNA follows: TGTGCCAGCGCCGGAGTAGCGGGCACAGATACGCAGTATTTT. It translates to CASAGVAGTDTQYF.

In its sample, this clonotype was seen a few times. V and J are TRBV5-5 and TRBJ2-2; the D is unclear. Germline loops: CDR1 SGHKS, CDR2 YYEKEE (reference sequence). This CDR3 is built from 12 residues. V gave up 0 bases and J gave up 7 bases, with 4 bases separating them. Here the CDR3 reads CASSLEFGELFF. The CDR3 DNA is TGTGCCAGCAGCTTGGAGTTCGGGGAGCTGTTTTTT.

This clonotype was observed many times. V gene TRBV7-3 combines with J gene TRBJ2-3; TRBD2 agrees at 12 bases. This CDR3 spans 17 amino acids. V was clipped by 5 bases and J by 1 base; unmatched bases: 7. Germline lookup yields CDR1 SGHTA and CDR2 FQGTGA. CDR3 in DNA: TGTGCCAGCAGCGATCTAGCGGGGGGGCTTCGCACAGATACGCAGTATTTT. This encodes CASSDLAGGLRTDTQYF.

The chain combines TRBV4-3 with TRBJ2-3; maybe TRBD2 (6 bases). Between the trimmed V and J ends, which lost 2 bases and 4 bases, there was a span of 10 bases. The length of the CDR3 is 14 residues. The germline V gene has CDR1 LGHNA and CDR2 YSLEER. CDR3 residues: CASSQTGVPDTQYF. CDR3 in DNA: TGCGCCAGCAGCCAAACGGGGGTCCCAGATACGCAGTATTTT.

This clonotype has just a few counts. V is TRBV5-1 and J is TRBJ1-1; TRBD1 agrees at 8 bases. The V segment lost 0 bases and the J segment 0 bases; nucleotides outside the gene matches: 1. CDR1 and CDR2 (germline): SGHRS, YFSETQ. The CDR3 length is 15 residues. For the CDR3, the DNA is TGCGCCAGCAGCTTGGGGACAGGGCTGAACACTGAAGCTTTCTTT. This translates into CASSLGTGLNTEAFF.

CDR3 amino acids: CASSLVRGGGGTHNEQFF. The CDR3 region has the DNA TGTGCCAGCAGCTTGGTCAGAGGCGGTGGGGGTACACACAATGAGCAGTTCTTC. The V gene is TRBV5-5, the J gene TRBJ2-1; D may be TRBD1 or TRBD2 (5 bases each). Deletions cut 0 bases from V and 5 bases from J, with 21 bases between. Per germline, CDR1 SGHKS and CDR2 YYEKEE (reference sequence). CDR3 length equals 18 residues.

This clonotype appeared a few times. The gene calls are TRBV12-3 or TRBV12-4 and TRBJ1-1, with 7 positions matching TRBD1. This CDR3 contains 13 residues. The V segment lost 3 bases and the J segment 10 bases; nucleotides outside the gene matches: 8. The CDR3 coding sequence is TGTGCCAGCAGTTTGGGGACAGAGGTAGGAGCTTTCTTT. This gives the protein CASSLGTEVGAFF.

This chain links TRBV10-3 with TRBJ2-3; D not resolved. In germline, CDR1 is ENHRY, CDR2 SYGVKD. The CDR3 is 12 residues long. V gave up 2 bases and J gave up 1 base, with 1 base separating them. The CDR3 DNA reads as TGTGCCATCAGTGAGGGCACAGATACGCAGTATTTT. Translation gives CAISEGTDTQYF.

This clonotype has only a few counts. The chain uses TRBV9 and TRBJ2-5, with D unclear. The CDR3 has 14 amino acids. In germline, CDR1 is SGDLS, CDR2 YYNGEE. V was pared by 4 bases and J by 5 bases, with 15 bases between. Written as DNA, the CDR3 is TGTGCCAGCAGCCCCAGTACGGTGGTGGAGACCCAGTACTTC. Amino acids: CASSPSTVVETQYF.

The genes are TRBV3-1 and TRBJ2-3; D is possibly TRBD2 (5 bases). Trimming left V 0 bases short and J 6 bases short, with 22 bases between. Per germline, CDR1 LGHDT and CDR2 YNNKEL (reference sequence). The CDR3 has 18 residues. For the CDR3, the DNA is TGTGCCAGCAGCCAAGATATCGTCCTAGCCTCGGCGTGGGATACGCAGTATTTT. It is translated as CASSQDIVLASAWDTQYF.

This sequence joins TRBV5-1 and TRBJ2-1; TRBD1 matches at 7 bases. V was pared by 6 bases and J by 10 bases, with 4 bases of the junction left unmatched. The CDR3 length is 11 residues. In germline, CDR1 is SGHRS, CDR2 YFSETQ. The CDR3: CASIRGSEQFF. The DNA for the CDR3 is TGCGCCAGCATCAGGGGGAGCGAGCAGTTCTTC.

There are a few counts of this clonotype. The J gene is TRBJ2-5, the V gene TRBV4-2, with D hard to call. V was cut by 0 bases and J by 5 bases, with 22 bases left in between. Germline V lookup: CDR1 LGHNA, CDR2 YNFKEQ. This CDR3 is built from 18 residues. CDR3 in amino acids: CASSQDNRKGVGSETQYF. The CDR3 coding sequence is TGTGCCAGCAGCCAAGATAACAGAAAGGGTGTTGGGTCGGAGACCCAGTACTTC.